This T cell receptor beta chain was captured in a study of CD8 T cells in ankylosing spondylitis. Germline V gives CDR1 LGHNA, CDR2 YNFKEQ. The CDR3 runs to 15 residues. V was shortened by 3 bases and J by 0 bases, with 6 bases between the two germline ends. Details on this clonotype: Its target is not known.

Quantitative molecular-barcoded 5'-RACE generated the TCR beta libraries. TCRdb used MiXCR to reprocess the 5' RACE reads, holding one entry per CDR3 protein. The sample carries around 480,000 distinct CDR3 sequences, 17% recorded once. Findings and caveats of the study: For ankylosing spondylitis blood, a TCR beta motif of about 8 highly homologous variants appeared characteristic. From matched ankylosing spondylitis synovial fluid, disease-linked clones were reportedly recovered at significantly enriched levels. Earlier reports found some motif variants in synovial fluid and blood in reactive arthritis.

The receptor comes from a male donor with ankylosing spondylitis. The chain uses TRBV4-2 and TRBJ2-6; a possible D gene is TRBD2 (6 bases). Sample: blood, either unsorted or a sorted T cell fraction (not recorded which). The CDR3, as DNA: TGTGCCAGCAGCCAGACTAGCTCTGGGGCCAACGTCCTGACTTTC. Protein product: CASSQTSSGANVLTF.